The present T cell receptor (beta chain) was sequenced within a study of siplizumab effects on memory and regulatory T cells. Profiling relied on immunoSEQ multiplex PCR, and the TCRdb table lists in-frame clones only, not all of them. The sample comprises fewer than 100,000 clones, around 93% of which are singletons, and roughly 18% rests with the top ten. General study points: Relative to controls at 25% to 30%, mappable alloreactive CD4+ clones exhibited a mean Treg-derived proportion of more than 60% with siplizumab. Naive T cells were seen as more diverse than memory cells and as major alloresponse contributors.

The CDR3 totals 14 residues. Germline-derived CDR1 and CDR2 are MGHRA and YSYEKL. With regard to this clone: Its matching antigen is unknown.

The chain has TRBV4-1 and TRBJ2-5, with D tentatively TRBD2 (5 bases). With the DNA end fitting TRBJ2-7 better, the J assignment may be wrong. This sequence was found in a human donor in good health. The sequenced sample was CD8+ T cells sorted from blood. CDR3 sequence: CASSQVGGYYEQYF. The CDR3 nucleotides read TGCGCCAGCAGCCAAGTCGGAGGCTACTACGAGCAGTACTTC.